This note documents a single T cell receptor (beta chain) sequence. What it binds is not known. This record comes from a study of T cells in pancreatic ductal adenocarcinoma. V was pared by 2 bases and J by 0 bases, with 5 bases between. CDR3 length equals 14 residues. Germline assignment: CDR1 MNHNS and CDR2 SASEGT. General study findings and limits: Mean clonality was roughly 0.1 in tumors and roughly 0.072 in blood, not significantly different. Tumor samples had fewer productive templates and about 8-fold fewer unique clonotypes than blood.

Assay: immunoSEQ multiplex PCR; the TCRdb copy retains only in-frame clones and omits some. The data show about 100,000 clones, with roughly 96% seen just once and roughly 3.1% held by the top ten. Selected pancreatic ductal adenocarcinoma patients had undergone surgery without neoadjuvant therapy. The TCR sequence derives from a human donor with pancreatic ductal adenocarcinoma. V is TRBV6-1 and J is TRBJ1-3, with D uncertain. Source material: PBMCs. CDR3 amino acids: CASSEQYSGNTIYF. The DNA for the CDR3 is TGTGCCAGCAGTGAACAGTACTCTGGAAACACCATATATTTT.